This TCR beta chain is drawn from a study of T-cell reconstitution after alpha-beta-depleted transplantation in children. Study-level points and caveats: Once a year had passed after transplant, T-cell counts and diversity came mostly from newly produced T cells. Recipient T cells and thymic progenitors that survived were the source of the high TCRbeta diversity seen at day 60 in some patients. Several hundred expanded graft clones reportedly were the source of alpha-beta T cells about two months after transplant.

For TCRbeta, the library was prepared with unique molecular identifiers. Using its own MiXCR run on the PCR reads, TCRdb lists one record per CDR3 protein. Altogether about 870,000 distinct CDR3 sequences are present, around 15% being singletons, with the ten largest covering about 4.6%. This clonotype was seen a few times. Antigen unknown. Sample: PBMCs, mostly from graft donor cells, taken 360 days after TCRalphabeta/CD19-depleted stem cell transplant. The sequence was obtained from a male patient between 10 and 17 years old who had a stem cell transplant for acute lymphoblastic leukemia, so the T cells may come from the graft donor.

This CDR3 is CASSVARSEYNEQFF. The CDR3 DNA follows: TGTGCCAGCAGCGTGGCAAGATCGGAATACAATGAGCAGTTCTTC. V and J are TRBV9 and TRBJ2-1; the D is unclear. The V gene's germline CDR1 is SGDLS and CDR2 YYNGEE. Trimming took 2 bases from V and 4 from J, leaving 13 bases between them. This CDR3 region has 15 residues.